The 5 T cell receptor beta chains below were found in one sample sequenced in a study of breast tumors, draining lymph nodes, adjacent tissues. TCRdb re-analysed the multiplex PCR reads in MiXCR, keeping a single row per CDR3 protein. The sample yields 150,000 to 200,000 distinct CDR3 sequences, around a third seen once. The lymph nodes were axillary draining lymph nodes from breast cancer patients. Material for sequencing was axillary lymph node tissue. These receptors were obtained from a female donor with breast cancer. Some clones in this sample may be carry-over from other donors' samples.

Worth noting for this clonotype: Compared with germline, one end of the junction differs, possibly owing to a read error. V is TRBV7-9 and J is TRBJ2-5; D gene unclear. CDR1 is SEHNR and CDR2 is FQNEAQ in the germline V gene (reference sequence). The CDR3 has 17 residues. CDR3: CASSLVGSSLLQEPQYF. CDR3 bases: TGTGCCAGCAGCTTGGTGGGCTCATCCCTCCTCCAAGAGCCCCAGTACTTC.

Note on this clonotype: A clone one base away is much larger, so this may be a read error. The chain recombines TRBV7-3 with TRBJ1-2; D call uncertain. Per germline, CDR1 SGHTA and CDR2 FQGTGA. The CDR3 is 16 amino acids. The CDR3 DNA reads as TGTGCCAGCGGCTTAAAGTCAAAAACTCTTAACTATGGCTACACCTTC. Amino acid sequence: CASGLKSKTLNYGYTF.

The CDR3 loop reads CASSLFFSAGAPILFF. CDR3 nucleotide sequence: TGTGCCAGCAGTTTATTCTTTAGTGCGGGGGCTCCAATCCTGTTCTTC. The rearrangement uses TRBV12-3 or TRBV12-4 and TRBJ2-1, with D possibly TRBD2 on 7 matching bases. The CDR3 covers 16 residues. Trimming removed 2 bases from V and 15 bases from J, with 26 bases in between.

This chain connects TRBV11-2 to TRBJ2-5, with a weak D call TRBD1 (5 bases). Trimming pared 0 bases from V and 5 bases from J, leaving 10 bases between. The CDR3 loop spans 14 amino acids. Germline CDR1 and CDR2: SGHAT and FQNNGV. The CDR3 coding sequence is TGTGCCAGCAGCTTAGATCAGACAGAGGAGACCCAGTACTTC. Residues: CASSLDQTEETQYF.

This clonotype was seen many times. The chain joins TRBV2 to TRBJ2-7; D gene uncertain. This CDR3 comprises 12 residues. CDR1 is SNHLY and CDR2 is FYNNEI in the germline V gene. The V and J ends lost 11 bases and 1 base respectively, with 12 bases between them. The CDR3 coding sequence is TGTGCCTGGATCGGTGGGTCCTACGAGCAGTACTTC. Translating gives CAWIGGSYEQYF.